This T cell receptor (beta chain) came from a study of tumor and adjacent non-tumor tissue in lung cancer. No cell sorting was done before RNA was extracted from the tissue. The library came from three nested PCR rounds adapted from ARM-PCR protocols. TCRdb passed the multiplex PCR reads through MiXCR, listing each CDR3 protein once. The sample holds approximately 70,000 distinct CDR3 sequences, 73% seen once. This clonotype was counted many times. Germline V gives CDR1 ENHRY, CDR2 SYGVKD. This CDR3 region has 13 residues. With 6 bases clipped from V and 8 bases from J, the junction kept 7 bases outside the gene matches.

This clonotype was obtained from a man between 60 and 70 years old with non-small cell lung cancer. Input material: lung tumor tissue. V usage is TRBV10-3 and J usage is TRBJ1-2; 9 bases agree with TRBD1. CDR3 residues: CAISFGQGKGYTF. In DNA form, the CDR3 reads TGTGCCATCAGCTTTGGACAGGGGAAAGGCTACACCTTC.